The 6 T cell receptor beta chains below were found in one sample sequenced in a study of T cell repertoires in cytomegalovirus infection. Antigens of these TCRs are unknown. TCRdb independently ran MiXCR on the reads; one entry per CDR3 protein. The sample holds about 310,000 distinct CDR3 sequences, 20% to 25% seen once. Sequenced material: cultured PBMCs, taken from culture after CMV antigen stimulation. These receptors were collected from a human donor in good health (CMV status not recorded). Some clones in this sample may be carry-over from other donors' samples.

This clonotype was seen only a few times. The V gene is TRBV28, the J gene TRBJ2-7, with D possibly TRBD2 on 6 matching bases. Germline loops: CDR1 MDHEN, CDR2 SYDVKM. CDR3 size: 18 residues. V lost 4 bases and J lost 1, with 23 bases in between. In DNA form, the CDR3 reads TGTGCCAGCAGTTCGGGGACTCCGGAGATTTTTATGTCCTACGAGCAGTACGTC. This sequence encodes CASSSGTPEIFMSYEQYV.

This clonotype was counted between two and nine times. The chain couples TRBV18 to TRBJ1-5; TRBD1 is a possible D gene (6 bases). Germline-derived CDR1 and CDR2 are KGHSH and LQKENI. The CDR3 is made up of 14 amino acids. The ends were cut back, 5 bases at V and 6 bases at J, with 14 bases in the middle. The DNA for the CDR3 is TGTGCCAGCTCAACTACAGGGATCGGTCAGCCCCAGCATTTT. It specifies CASSTTGIGQPQHF.

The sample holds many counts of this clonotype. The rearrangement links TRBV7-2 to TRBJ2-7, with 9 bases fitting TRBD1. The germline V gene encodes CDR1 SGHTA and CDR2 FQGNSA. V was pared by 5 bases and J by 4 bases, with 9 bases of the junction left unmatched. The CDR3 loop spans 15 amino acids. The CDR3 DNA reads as TGTGCCAGCAGCCAAGACAGGGGGTGGCTGTACGAGCAGTACTTC. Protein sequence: CASSQDRGWLYEQYF.

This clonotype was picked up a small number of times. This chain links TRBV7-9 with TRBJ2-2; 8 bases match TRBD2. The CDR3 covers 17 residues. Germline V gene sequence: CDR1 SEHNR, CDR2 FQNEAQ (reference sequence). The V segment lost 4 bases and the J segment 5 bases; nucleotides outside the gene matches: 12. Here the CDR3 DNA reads TGTGCCAGCAGCTCGGGCGGGGGGACAACGTGGACCGGGGAGCTGTTTTTT. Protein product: CASSSGGGTTWTGELFF.

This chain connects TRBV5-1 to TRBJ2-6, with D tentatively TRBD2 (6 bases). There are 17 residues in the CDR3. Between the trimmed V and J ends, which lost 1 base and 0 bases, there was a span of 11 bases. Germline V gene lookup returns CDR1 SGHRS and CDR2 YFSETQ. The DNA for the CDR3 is TGCGCCAGCAGCTTGATGGCGGGAAGCTCTGGGGCCAACGTCCTGACTTTC. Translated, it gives CASSLMAGSSGANVLTF.

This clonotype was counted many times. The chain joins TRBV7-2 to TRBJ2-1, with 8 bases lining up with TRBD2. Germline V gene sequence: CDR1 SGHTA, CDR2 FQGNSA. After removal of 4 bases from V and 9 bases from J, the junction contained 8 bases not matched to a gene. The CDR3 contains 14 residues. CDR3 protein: CASSWTGGPFEQFF. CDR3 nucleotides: TGTGCCAGCAGCTGGACGGGAGGGCCTTTTGAGCAGTTCTTC.